This T cell receptor (beta chain) was found in a study of T cells after posttransplantation cyclophosphamide. Cells defined as naive were viable CD3+CD4+ or CD3+CD8+ and CCR7+CD45RA+CD45RO-CD95-CD27+CD28+. Peripheral blood was collected from the related graft donor on the marrow donation day. This table comes from immunoSEQ multiplex PCR, and its TCRdb copy is limited to in-frame clones, with some not included. The table includes about 20,000 clones, less than 99% detected once. For this clone: Its cognate antigen is unknown.

After removal of 7 bases from V and 1 base from J, the junction contained 6 bases not matched to a gene. This CDR3 is built from 13 residues. Germline CDR1 reads SQVTM; CDR2 reads ANQGSEA. Points from the study as a whole: TRB clonality was highly associated with recipient CMV seropositivity and reactivation. TRB overlap between skin or GI tissue T cells and blood was limited. Later post-transplant blood repertoires were often dominated by donor CD8+ memory clones.

The sequence derives from a man aged 35 to 55 in good health, CMV-negative, and a related stem cell transplant donor. This chain joins TRBV29-1 and TRBJ2-5; 7 bases align to TRBD1. The sample was naive CD4+ T cells sorted from PBMCs. CDR3 sequence (DNA): TGCAGCGAAACGGGACAGTTCCAAGAGACCCAGTACTTC. It translates to CSETGQFQETQYF.